This passage covers 15 T cell receptor beta chains from one sample sequenced in a study of blood T cell repertoires in COVID-19. Clones were read by immunoSEQ multiplex PCR, and TCRdb kept only the in-frame ones, dropping some. The sample records around 86,000 clones, 87% being singletons. Source material: peripheral blood. The source of these receptors is a woman older than 75 with acute or convalescent COVID-19.

This chain links TRBV28 with TRBJ2-3; TRBD2 is a possible D gene (6 bases). Per germline, CDR1 MDHEN and CDR2 SYDVKM. CDR3 size: 13 residues. Trimming cost V 6 bases and J 13 bases, with 20 bases left between them. This CDR3 reads CASSLGTPPSEYF. The CDR3 DNA reads as TGTGCCAGCAGCCTCGGGACTCCCCCTTCTGAGTATTTT. The variable domain in full, completed from reference TRBV28 and TRBJ2-3, reads DVKVTQSSRYLVKRTGEKVFLECVQDMDHENMFWYRQDPGLGLRLIYFSYDVKMKEKGDIPEGYSVSREKKERFSLILESASTNQTSMYLCASSLGTPPSEYFGPGTRLTVL.

This chain connects TRBV7-2 to TRBJ2-5; possibly TRBD2 for D (5 bases). This CDR3 region has 16 residues. The V gene's germline CDR1 is SGHTA and CDR2 FQGNSA. Trimming cost V 8 bases and J 4 bases, with 23 bases left between them. CDR3 loop: CASHPQSGSPGETQYF. Here the CDR3 DNA reads TGTGCCAGCCACCCCCAAAGCGGCAGCCCGGGAGAGACCCAGTACTTC.

CDR3 in amino acids: CASSLNPGGNTEAFF. The CDR3 nucleotides read TGTGCCAGCAGCTTAAACCCAGGGGGCAACACTGAAGCTTTCTTT. This chain joins TRBV7-2 and TRBJ1-1; 8 nucleotides agree with TRBD1. V shed 2 bases, J shed 2 bases, and the junction held 4 bases outside the gene matches. Germline V gene data show CDR1 as SGHTA and CDR2 as FQGNSA. There are 15 residues in the CDR3.

The chain employs TRBV7-9 and TRBJ1-1, with D possibly being TRBD1 (5 bases). CDR3 length equals 16 residues. Deletions cut 2 bases from V and 3 bases from J, with 16 bases between. Germline CDR1 SEHNR, CDR2 FQNEAQ (reference sequence). The CDR3 spells CASSLPSLGGHTEAFF. DNA for the CDR3: TGTGCCAGCAGCTTACCCTCTTTGGGGGGACACACTGAAGCTTTCTTT. The full variable domain, rest sourced from reference TRBV7-9 and TRBJ1-1, is DTGVSQNPRHKITKRGQNVTFRCDPISEHNRLYWYRQTLGQGPEFLTYFQNEAQLEKSRLLSDRFSAERPKGSFSTLEIQRTEQGDSAMYLCASSLPSLGGHTEAFFGQGTRLTVV.

The J gene is TRBJ1-2, the V gene TRBV12-3 or TRBV12-4; maybe TRBD1 (5 bases). The V gene lost 6 bases and the J gene lost 8 bases, with 13 bases spanning the gap. This CDR3 has 12 amino acids. Here the CDR3 DNA reads TGTGCCAGCAGCCAGGGTCCGCGGGGCTACACCTTC. Protein product: CASSQGPRGYTF.

This clone was found once. The chain joins TRBV3-1 (or the pseudogene TRBV3-2) to TRBJ1-2; D is perhaps TRBD1 (5 bases). Trimming removed 0 bases at V and 0 bases at J, with 11 bases between. Germline CDR1 and CDR2: LGHDT and YNNKEL (reference sequence). The CDR3 contains 16 residues. The CDR3 DNA sequence: TGTGCCAGCAGCCAAGAAAGGAGGGGATCTAACTATGGCTACACCTTC. Translated: CASSQERRGSNYGYTF.

The chain uses TRBV6-5 and TRBJ1-5; 10 bases line up with TRBD1. Trimming removed 2 bases from V and 9 bases from J; junction bases left unmatched: 4. Per germline, CDR1 MNHEY and CDR2 SVGAGI. The CDR3 consists of 14 residues. The CDR3 nucleotides read TGTGCCAGCAGTTACCGGGACAGGGGACGGCCCCAGCATTTT. Its translation: CASSYRDRGRPQHF.

This chain joins TRBV15 and TRBJ1-4; D unclear. Germline V gene sequence: CDR1 LNHNV, CDR2 YYDKDF (reference sequence). The length of the CDR3 is 13 residues. V shed 0 bases and J shed 7 bases, with 6 bases lying between them. CDR3 DNA sequence: TGTGCCACCAGCAGAGATCTATTTGAAAAACTGTTTTTT. Amino acid sequence: CATSRDLFEKLFF.

In its sample, this clone was seen a few times. The chain is built from TRBV6-5 and TRBJ2-7; 7 nucleotides match TRBD1. CDR1 is MNHEY and CDR2 is SVGAGI in the germline V gene. The V and J ends lost 4 bases and 2 bases, in that order; junction bases with no gene match: 8. The CDR3 length is 15 residues. As DNA, the CDR3 is TGTGCCAGCAGTTTACAGGGGAAGACGACCTACGAGCAGTACTTC. It is translated as CASSLQGKTTYEQYF.

This rearrangement joins TRBV7-9 to TRBJ1-1; 11 nucleotides agree with TRBD1. CDR1 and CDR2 from the germline V gene are SEHNR and FQNEAQ (reference sequence). There are 18 residues in the CDR3. Germline trimming cut 3 bases from V and 1 base from J; bases unmatched to any gene: 10. The CDR3 sequence: CASSFPSGTGGWNTEAFF. The DNA of the CDR3 is TGTGCCAGCAGCTTTCCCTCGGGGACAGGGGGTTGGAACACTGAAGCTTTCTTT.

The chain couples TRBV7-2 to TRBJ2-7; weak D call: TRBD2 (5 bases). Trimming removed 5 bases at V and 2 bases at J, with 10 bases between. The CDR3 sequence is 13 residues long. Germline CDR1 SGHTA, CDR2 FQGNSA. The CDR3 region is CASSRGGAYEQYF. DNA of the CDR3: TGTGCCAGCAGCCGGGGTGGGGCCTACGAGCAGTACTTC.

The gene calls are TRBV7-8 and TRBJ2-6, with D possibly TRBD2 on 6 matching bases. The CDR3 has 17 amino acids. The germline CDR1 and CDR2 sequences are SGHVS and FQNEAQ. Trimming took off 8 bases at V and 0 bases at J, with 17 bases between the two ends. CDR3 sequence: CASAPERASSGANVLTF. DNA of the CDR3: TGTGCCAGCGCACCGGAGCGGGCGAGCTCTGGGGCCAACGTCCTGACTTTC.

V gene TRBV19 combines with J gene TRBJ2-5; D is unresolved. CDR3 length: 14 amino acids. V was cut by 5 bases and J by 0 bases, with 10 bases left in between. CDR1 and CDR2 from the germline V gene are LNHDA and SQIVND (reference sequence). In DNA, the CDR3 is TGTGCCAGTAGTGCCAGACTCCACCAAGAGACCCAGTACTTC. It translates to CASSARLHQETQYF.

The CDR3 reads CASSRQGPDGYTF. CDR3 sequence (DNA): TGTGCCAGCAGTCGACAGGGGCCCGATGGCTACACCTTC. This chain connects TRBV2 to TRBJ1-2, with TRBD1 matching 8 bases. In germline, CDR1 is SNHLY, CDR2 FYNNEI. The trim removed 5 bases at V and 6 bases at J, leaving 5 bases unmatched. The length of the CDR3 is 13 residues.

This clone came up once. This chain links TRBV3-1 (or the pseudogene TRBV3-2) with TRBJ2-7, with 9 bases aligning to TRBD1. This CDR3 comprises 16 residues. V shed 0 bases and J 4 bases; nucleotides not matched to a gene: 7. Per the germline V gene, CDR1 is LGHDT and CDR2 is YNNKEL (reference sequence). This CDR3 reads CASSQEEGQGLYEQYF. The CDR3, as DNA: TGTGCCAGCAGCCAAGAAGAGGGACAGGGTTTGTACGAGCAGTACTTC.